The rows below give T cell receptor beta chains drawn from one sample of a study of blood T cell repertoires in COVID-19. TCRdb keeps only in-frame clones here, not all; method: immunoSEQ multiplex PCR. The sample records 250,000 to 300,000 clones, more than 85% being singletons. The sample was peripheral blood. The receptor set was obtained from a woman aged 55-70 years with COVID-19, enrolled during active disease. The CDR3 runs from the conserved cysteine through the conserved F or W. The D gene is left open where the match is weak. Size is omitted from some rows. Given values are once, few, many or a class for expanded clones.

TRBV28	TRBJ1-2	NA	NA	TGTGCCAGCAGTCTGGTGAGGGGGTCGCGCTTGCACACCTTC	CASSLVRGSRLHTF
TRBV19	TRBJ2-2	NA	TRBD1	TGTGCCAGTAGTACGGACAGGACAGGGGAGCTGTTTTTT	CASSTDRTGELFF
TRBV3-1/TRBV3-2	TRBJ2-7	NA	NA	TGTGCCAGCAGCCAAGATAAGGGGTCTCGATACGAGCAGTACTTC	CASSQDKGSRYEQYF
TRBV24-1	TRBJ2-5	NA	NA	TGTGCCACCAGTGATCATATAACAGGACAAGAGACCCAGTACTTC	CATSDHITGQETQYF
TRBV2	TRBJ2-2	NA	TRBD1	TGTGCCGGGGGGACAGGGGTCACCGGGGAGCTGTTTTTT	CAGGTGVTGELFF
TRBV9	TRBJ1-3	NA	NA	TGTGCCAGCAGCGGAACAGGTCTTCTCTCTGGAAACACCATATATTTT	CASSGTGLLSGNTIYF
TRBV27	TRBJ2-7	NA	TRBD2	TGTGCCACTAAGACAGCGGGAGGGCCGTACGAGCAGTACTTC	CATKTAGGPYEQYF
TRBV19	TRBJ2-7	NA	TRBD1	TGTGCCAGTAGTATTGGACAGGGTTACCATCCCTACGAGCAGTACTTC	CASSIGQGYHPYEQYF
TRBV6-1	TRBJ2-3	NA	TRBD1	TGTGCCAGCAGTGACCTAGGACAGGGCCCAGATACGCAGTATTTT	CASSDLGQGPDTQYF
TRBV18	TRBJ1-4	NA	NA	TGTGCCTCCTTTGGGACATCTAATGAAAAACTGTTTTTT	CASFGTSNEKLFF
TRBV6-2/TRBV6-3	TRBJ1-1	NA	NA	TGTGCCAGCAGTCTATTGAACACTGAAGCTTTCTTT	CASSLLNTEAFF
TRBV30	TRBJ1-5	NA	TRBD1	TGTGCCTGGAGTGGGGGACAGGGGAGGGATCAGCCCCAGCATTTT	CAWSGGQGRDQPQHF
TRBV28	TRBJ1-5	NA	NA	TGTGCCAGCAGTGGCCCTAGAGGGTATAGCAATCAGCCCCAGCATTTT	CASSGPRGYSNQPQHF
TRBV4-1	TRBJ2-7	NA	TRBD2	TGCGCCAGCAGCCAGGGGACGGGAGGGTCCTACGAGCAGTACTTC	CASSQGTGGSYEQYF
TRBV28	TRBJ1-1	NA	NA	TGTGCCAGCAGTTTGCGCTGGGGAGTTACTGAAGCTTTCTTT	CASSLRWGVTEAFF
TRBV20-1	TRBJ1-2	NA	TRBD1	TGCAGTGCTACGACAGGGAATGGCTACACCTTC	CSATTGNGYTF
TRBV7-8	TRBJ1-5	NA	NA	TGTGCCAGCAGCCGAGCCCTGACAGGTTGGCAGCCCCAGCATTTT	CASSRALTGWQPQHF
TRBV20-1	TRBJ2-7	NA	NA	TGCAGTGCTAGCTGGGGCGACGAGCAGTACTTC	CSASWGDEQYF
TRBV28	TRBJ2-7	NA	TRBD1	TGTGCCAGCACAGGGGGACCCTACGAGCAGTACTTC	CASTGGPYEQYF
TRBV10-1	TRBJ2-7	few	TRBD2	TGCGCCAGCAGTGAGTCGGCGCGGGAGAGCGAGCAGTACTTC	CASSESARESEQYF
TRBV27	TRBJ2-5	NA	TRBD2	TGTGCCAGCAGCCTCAGGACTAGCGGGAGCAGCGGAGAGACCCAGTACTTC	CASSLRTSGSSGETQYF
TRBV3-1/TRBV3-2	TRBJ1-1	few	NA	TGTGCCAGCAGCCTAAAGACAGATAACACTGAAGCTTTCTTT	CASSLKTDNTEAFF
TRBV6-4	TRBJ2-1	NA	TRBD2	TGTGCCAGCAGTGCCCGACTAGCGGGCAACTACAATGAGCAGTTCTTC	CASSARLAGNYNEQFF
TRBV19	TRBJ1-6	NA	TRBD1	TGTGCCAGTAACGCACGGACAGGGAGCTCCTATAATTCACCCCTCCACTTT	CASNARTGSSYNSPLHF
TRBV6-1	TRBJ1-5	once	TRBD1	TGTGCCAGCAGTGACCGACAGGGGTTGGGGCATCAGCCCCAGCATTTT	CASSDRQGLGHQPQHF
TRBV6-6	TRBJ2-2	NA	NA	TGTGCCAGCAGTCCACGGCCCCCTCGGGCAGGAGGTACCGGGGAGCTGTTTTTT	CASSPRPPRAGGTGELFF
TRBV6-6	TRBJ1-3	NA	NA	TGTGCCAGCACCAGGCCGGGAAACACCATATATTTT	CASTRPGNTIYF
TRBV14	TRBJ2-6	NA	NA	TGTGCCAGCAGTCACAATATATCGACAGAGAATCACTCTGGGGCCAACGTCCTGACTTTC	CASSHNISTENHSGANVLTF
TRBV3-1/TRBV3-2	TRBJ1-4	NA	NA	TGTGCCAGCAGCCAAGTTTATGCGGGAGTGGACAGACACTACGTGGGTAATGAAAAACTGTTTTTT	CASSQVYAGVDRHYVGNEKLFF
TRBV18	TRBJ1-3	NA	TRBD1	TGTGCCAGCTCAATGGGACAGGGCTTTCACTCTGGAAACACCATATATTTT	CASSMGQGFHSGNTIYF
TRBV6-2/TRBV6-3	TRBJ2-1	NA	NA	TGTGCCAGCAGTTACGCGTCTTACCAGGGGATAGATGAGCAGTTCTTC	CASSYASYQGIDEQFF
TRBV5-4	TRBJ1-5	once	NA	TGTGCCAGCAGCCCTCAGGCGGGTAGCAATCAGCCCCAGCATTTT	CASSPQAGSNQPQHF
TRBV7-7	TRBJ2-5	NA	TRBD1	TGTGCCAGCAGCCAAGGACAGGGGGTAATCCAAGAGACCCAGTACTTC	CASSQGQGVIQETQYF
TRBV27	TRBJ2-3	NA	TRBD2	TGTGCCAGCAGTCCGACTAGCGGGAGGGCTTCAGCAGATACGCAGTATTTT	CASSPTSGRASADTQYF
TRBV3-1/TRBV3-2	TRBJ1-1	NA	TRBD1	TGTGCCAGCAGCCAAGATTGGGGACAGGGAGTAGCTTTCTTT	CASSQDWGQGVAFF
TRBV6-5	TRBJ1-2	NA	NA	TGTGCCAGCAGCGTTAGAGAAGCTAACTATGGCTACACCTTC	CASSVREANYGYTF
TRBV6-5	TRBJ1-2	NA	TRBD1	TGTGCCGGGGGGCCCAGACAGGGAGCTGGATACACCTTC	CAGGPRQGAGYTF
TRBV11-2	TRBJ2-7	once	NA	TGTGCCAGCAGCTTAGACAGGCCCTACGAGCAGTACTTC	CASSLDRPYEQYF
TRBV29-1	TRBJ2-5	NA	TRBD2	TGCAGCGTTGCGGCGGGAGTGGGCCAGACCCAGTACTTC	CSVAAGVGQTQYF
TRBV28	TRBJ1-1	few	NA	TGTGCCAGCAGTTTAAGGTTGGGGAGCACTGAAGCTTTCTTT	CASSLRLGSTEAFF
TRBV28	TRBJ2-1	NA	TRBD2	TGTGCCAGCAGGTCTAGCGGGAGGGCCATCGATGAGCAGTTCTTC	CASRSSGRAIDEQFF
TRBV29-1	TRBJ2-2	NA	TRBD1	TGCAGCGTTGGTCGGACAGGGTCCTCCGGGGAGCTGTTTTTT	CSVGRTGSSGELFF
TRBV16	TRBJ2-7	NA	TRBD1	TGTGCCAGCAGCAGGACAGGGGGCTACGAGCAGTACTTC	CASSRTGGYEQYF
TRBV18	TRBJ2-2	NA	TRBD1	TGTGCCAGCTCACCACGTAATAGGGGACAGAGGACCGGGGAGCTGTTTTTT	CASSPRNRGQRTGELFF
TRBV4-1	TRBJ2-3	NA	NA	TGCGCCAGCAGCCTCCGACAGGTTCCTAGCACAGATACGCAGTATTTT	CASSLRQVPSTDTQYF